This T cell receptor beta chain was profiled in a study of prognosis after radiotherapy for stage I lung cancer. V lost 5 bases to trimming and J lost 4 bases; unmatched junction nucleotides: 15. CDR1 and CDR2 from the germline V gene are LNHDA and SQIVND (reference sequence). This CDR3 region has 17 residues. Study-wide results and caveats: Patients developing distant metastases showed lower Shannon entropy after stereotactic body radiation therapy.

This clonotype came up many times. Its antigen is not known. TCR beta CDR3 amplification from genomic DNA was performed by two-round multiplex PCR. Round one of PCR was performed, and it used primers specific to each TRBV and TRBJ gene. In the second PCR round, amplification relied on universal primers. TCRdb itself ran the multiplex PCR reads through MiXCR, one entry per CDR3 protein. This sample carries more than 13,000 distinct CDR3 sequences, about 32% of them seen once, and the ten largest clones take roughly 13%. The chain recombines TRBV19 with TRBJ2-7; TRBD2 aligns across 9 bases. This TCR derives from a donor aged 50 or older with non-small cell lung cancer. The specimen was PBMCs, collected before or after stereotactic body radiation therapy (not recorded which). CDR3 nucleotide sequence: TGTGCCAGTAGTCGTAGAGTTGGCCAGCGGGGGGTATACGAGCAGTACTTC. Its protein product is CASSRRVGQRGVYEQYF.